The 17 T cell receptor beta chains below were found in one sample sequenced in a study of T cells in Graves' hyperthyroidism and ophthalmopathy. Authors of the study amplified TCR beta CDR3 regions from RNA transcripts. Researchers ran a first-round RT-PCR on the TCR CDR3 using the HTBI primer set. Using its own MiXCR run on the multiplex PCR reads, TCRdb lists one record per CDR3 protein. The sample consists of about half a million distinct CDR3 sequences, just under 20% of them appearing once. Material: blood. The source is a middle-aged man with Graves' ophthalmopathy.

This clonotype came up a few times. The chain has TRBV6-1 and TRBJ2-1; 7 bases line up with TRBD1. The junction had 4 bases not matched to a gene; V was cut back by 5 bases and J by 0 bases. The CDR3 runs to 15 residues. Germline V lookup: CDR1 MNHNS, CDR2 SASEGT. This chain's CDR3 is CASSLTGASYNEQFF. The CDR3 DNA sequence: TGTGCCAGCAGTTTAACAGGGGCCTCCTACAATGAGCAGTTCTTC.

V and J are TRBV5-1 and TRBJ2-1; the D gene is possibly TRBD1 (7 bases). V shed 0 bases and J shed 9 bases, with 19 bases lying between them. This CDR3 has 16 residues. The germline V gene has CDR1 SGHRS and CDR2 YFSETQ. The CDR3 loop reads CASSLGQGGDSGEQFF. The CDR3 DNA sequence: TGCGCCAGCAGCTTGGGGCAGGGGGGTGATTCCGGTGAGCAGTTCTTC.

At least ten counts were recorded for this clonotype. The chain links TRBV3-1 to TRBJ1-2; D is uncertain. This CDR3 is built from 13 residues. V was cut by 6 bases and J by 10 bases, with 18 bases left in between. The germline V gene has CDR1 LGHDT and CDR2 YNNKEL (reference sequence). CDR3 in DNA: TGTGCCAGCAGACCTCTGTCACGAGAGGACTACACCTTC. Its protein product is CASRPLSREDYTF.

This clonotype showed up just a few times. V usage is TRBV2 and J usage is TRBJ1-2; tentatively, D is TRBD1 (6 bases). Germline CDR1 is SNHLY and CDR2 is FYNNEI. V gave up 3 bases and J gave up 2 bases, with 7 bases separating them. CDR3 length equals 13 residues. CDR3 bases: TGTGCCAGCAGTGACAGGGGCAACTATGGCTACACCTTC. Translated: CASSDRGNYGYTF.

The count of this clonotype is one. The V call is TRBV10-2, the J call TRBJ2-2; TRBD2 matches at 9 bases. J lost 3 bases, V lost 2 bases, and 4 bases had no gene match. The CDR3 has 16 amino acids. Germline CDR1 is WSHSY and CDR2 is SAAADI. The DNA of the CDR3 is TGCGCCAGCAGTGAGGGGGAGCGGGGGGACACCGGGGAGCTGTTTTTT. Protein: CASSEGERGDTGELFF.

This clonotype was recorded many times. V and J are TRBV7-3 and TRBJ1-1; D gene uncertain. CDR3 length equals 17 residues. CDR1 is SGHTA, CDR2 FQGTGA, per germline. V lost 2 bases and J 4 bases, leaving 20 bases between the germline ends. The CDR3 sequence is CASSLAGKSGRRTEAFF. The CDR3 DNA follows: TGTGCCAGCAGCTTAGCGGGGAAGTCCGGCCGTCGCACTGAAGCTTTCTTT.

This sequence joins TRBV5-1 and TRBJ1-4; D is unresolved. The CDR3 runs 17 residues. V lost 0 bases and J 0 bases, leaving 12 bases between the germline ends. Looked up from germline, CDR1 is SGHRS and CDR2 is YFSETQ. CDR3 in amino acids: CASSLGAASTTNEKLFF. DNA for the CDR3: TGCGCCAGCAGCTTGGGGGCCGCGAGCACAACTAATGAAAAACTGTTTTTT.

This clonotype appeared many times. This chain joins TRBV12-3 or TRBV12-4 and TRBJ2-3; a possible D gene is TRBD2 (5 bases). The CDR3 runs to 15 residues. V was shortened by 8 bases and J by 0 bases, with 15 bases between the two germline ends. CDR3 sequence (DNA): TGTGCCAGCCGCCACACCGCGGGCAGCACAGATACGCAGTATTTT. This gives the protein CASRHTAGSTDTQYF.

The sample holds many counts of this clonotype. The CDR3 sequence: CASSLSPGLGQPQHF. CDR3 coding DNA: TGTGCCAGCAGTTTATCGCCAGGTTTGGGTCAGCCCCAGCATTTT. The chain recombines TRBV27 with TRBJ1-5; D not certain. Trimming took off 0 bases at V and 6 bases at J, with 12 bases between the two ends. Germline lookup yields CDR1 MNHEY and CDR2 SMNVEV (reference sequence). The CDR3 covers 15 residues.

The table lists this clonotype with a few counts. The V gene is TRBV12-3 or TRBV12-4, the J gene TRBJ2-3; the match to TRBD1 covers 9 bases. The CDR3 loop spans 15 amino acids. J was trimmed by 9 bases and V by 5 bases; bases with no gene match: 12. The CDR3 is CASSHSGTGRGTQYF. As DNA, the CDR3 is TGTGCCAGCAGTCACTCCGGGACAGGGAGAGGGACGCAGTATTTT.

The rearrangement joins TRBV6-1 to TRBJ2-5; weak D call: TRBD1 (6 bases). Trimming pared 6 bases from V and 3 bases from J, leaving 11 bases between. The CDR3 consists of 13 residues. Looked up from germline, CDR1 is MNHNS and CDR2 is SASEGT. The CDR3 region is CASRETGKETQYF. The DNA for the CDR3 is TGTGCCAGCAGGGAAACAGGGAAAGAGACCCAGTACTTC.

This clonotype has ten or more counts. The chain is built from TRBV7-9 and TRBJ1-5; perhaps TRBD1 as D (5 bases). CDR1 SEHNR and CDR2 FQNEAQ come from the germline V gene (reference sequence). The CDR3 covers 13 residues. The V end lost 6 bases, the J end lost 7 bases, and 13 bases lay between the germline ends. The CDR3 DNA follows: TGTGCCAGCAGTGCAGGGATAAGACAGCCCCAGCATTTT. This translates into CASSAGIRQPQHF.

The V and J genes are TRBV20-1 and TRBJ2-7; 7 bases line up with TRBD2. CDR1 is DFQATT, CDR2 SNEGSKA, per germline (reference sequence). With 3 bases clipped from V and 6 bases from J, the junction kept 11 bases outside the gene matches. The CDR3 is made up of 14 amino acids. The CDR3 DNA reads TGCAGTGCTAGGGGCAGGACTAGGTTTGGCGAGCAGTACTTC. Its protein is CSARGRTRFGEQYF.

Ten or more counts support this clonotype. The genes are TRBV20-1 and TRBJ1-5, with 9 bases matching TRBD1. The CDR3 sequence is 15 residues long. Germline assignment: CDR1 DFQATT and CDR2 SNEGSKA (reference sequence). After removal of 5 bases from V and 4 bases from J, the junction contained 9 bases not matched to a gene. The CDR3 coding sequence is TGCAGTGCTGAAAGGACAGGGGTAGCGAATCAGCCCCAGCATTTT. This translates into CSAERTGVANQPQHF.

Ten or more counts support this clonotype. CDR3 loop: CASQDRRGETQYF. The CDR3 bases are TGTGCCAGTCAGGACAGAAGGGGAGAGACCCAGTACTTC. The rearrangement uses TRBV3-1 and TRBJ2-5, with a tentative D call TRBD1 (6 bases). The germline V gene has CDR1 LGHDT and CDR2 YNNKEL (reference sequence). This CDR3 has 13 amino acids. Trimming stripped 9 bases from V and 4 bases from J, with 15 bases between.

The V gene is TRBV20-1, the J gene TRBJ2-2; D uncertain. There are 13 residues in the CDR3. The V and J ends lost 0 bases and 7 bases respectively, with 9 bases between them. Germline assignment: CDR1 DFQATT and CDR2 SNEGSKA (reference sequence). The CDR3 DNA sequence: TGCAGTGCTAGAGATCGAGGCTTCGGGGAGCTGTTTTTT. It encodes CSARDRGFGELFF.

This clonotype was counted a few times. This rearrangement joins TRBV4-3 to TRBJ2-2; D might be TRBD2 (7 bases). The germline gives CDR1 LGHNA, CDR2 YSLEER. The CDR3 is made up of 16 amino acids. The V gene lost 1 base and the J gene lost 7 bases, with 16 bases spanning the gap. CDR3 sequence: CASSQGPGGAGGELFF. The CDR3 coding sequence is TGCGCCAGCAGCCAAGGTCCGGGGGGCGCGGGCGGGGAGCTGTTTTTT.